The clone carrying this T cell receptor (beta chain) has at least ten counts. What it binds is unknown. The CDR3 totals 13 residues. Deletions cut 3 bases from V and 4 bases from J, with 9 bases between. The authors ran a second PCR of roughly 6 to 12 cycles using a sample-barcoded 5' primer and a J-beta primer mix. Every sample gave at least 2.5 million paired-end reads containing CDR3. TCRdb re-called the 5' RACE reads through MiXCR, storing one row per CDR3 protein. The sample has about 1.7 million distinct CDR3 sequences, 28% seen once. The sample comes from a study of blood T cells in healthy people across ages. General observations from the study: Older age coincided with a roughly linear decline in TCR beta diversity per million T cells. Lack of knowledge of donor CMV status possibly confounded expanded clonotype changes.

Each donor had approximately 10 milliliters of peripheral blood drawn. Material: blood. The V and J genes are TRBV12-3 or TRBV12-4 and TRBJ2-5; D possibly corresponds to TRBD2 (5 bases). This sequence was found in a woman aged 25 to 45 in good health. The CDR3 bases are TGTGCCAGCAGTTTCCCTAGCAGAGAGACCCAGTACTTC. This sequence encodes CASSFPSRETQYF.